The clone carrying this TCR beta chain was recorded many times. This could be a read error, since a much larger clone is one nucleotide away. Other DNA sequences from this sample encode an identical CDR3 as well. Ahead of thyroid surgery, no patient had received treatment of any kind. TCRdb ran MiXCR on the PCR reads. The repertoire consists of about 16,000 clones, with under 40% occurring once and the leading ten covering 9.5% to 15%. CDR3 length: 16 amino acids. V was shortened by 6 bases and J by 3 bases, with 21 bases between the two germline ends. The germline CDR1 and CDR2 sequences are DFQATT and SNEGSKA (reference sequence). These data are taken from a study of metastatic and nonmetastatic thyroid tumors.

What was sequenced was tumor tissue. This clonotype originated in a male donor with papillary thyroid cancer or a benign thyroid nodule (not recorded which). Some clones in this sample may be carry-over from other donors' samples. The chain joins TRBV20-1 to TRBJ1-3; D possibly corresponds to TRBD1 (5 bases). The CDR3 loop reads CSARPILWGDGNTIYF. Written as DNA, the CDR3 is TGCAGTGCCAGACCGATACTGTGGGGCGATGGAAACACCATATATTTT.